Each of the 32 T cell receptor beta chains below was sequenced from the same sample in a study of cytomegalovirus exposure and HLA in healthy donors. PCR employed 60 Vbeta and 13 Jbeta primers. Assay: immunoSEQ multiplex PCR; the TCRdb copy retains only in-frame clones and omits some. The data show some 130,000 clones, with 79% seen just once and about 6.8% held by the top ten. Source material: PBMCs. The receptor source for this set is a middle-aged man in good health and CMV-seropositive.

V and J are TRBV11-2 and TRBJ1-2; D is unresolved. V lost 3 bases and J 2 bases, leaving 13 bases between the germline ends. Germline V gives CDR1 SGHAT, CDR2 FQNNGV. CDR3 size: 15 residues. The CDR3 DNA is TGTGCCAGCAGCTTGACCAGGACGGGAAACTATGGCTACACCTTC. This gives the protein CASSLTRTGNYGYTF.

The V and J genes are TRBV9 and TRBJ1-2; D gene uncertain. Germline CDR1 reads SGDLS; CDR2 reads YYNGEE. This CDR3 comprises 16 residues. Deletions cut 4 bases from V and 4 bases from J, with 20 bases between. CDR3 bases: TGTGCCAGCAGCCTCACCCCGTCTGGGGAGTTCTATGGCTACACCTTC. Translation: CASSLTPSGEFYGYTF.

About this clone itself: Mismatch with germline at one junction end may stem from a read error. The gene calls are TRBV18 and TRBJ1-6; no reliable D call. From germline, CDR1 is KGHSH and CDR2 LQKENI. The CDR3 loop spans 15 amino acids. In DNA form, the CDR3 reads TGTGCCAGCTCACCACCGATTGGGAGCCCTTCACTCCTCCACTTT. Amino acid sequence: CASSPPIGSPSLLHF.

The chain recombines TRBV15 with TRBJ1-2; perhaps TRBD1 as D (5 bases). Germline V gene sequence: CDR1 LNHNV, CDR2 YYDKDF (reference sequence). This CDR3 region has 15 residues. V lost 3 bases to trimming and J lost 8 bases, with 19 bases between them. CDR3 DNA sequence: TGTGCCACCAGCAGGGGGTCTAGGGGTGCGAGGGGCTACACCTTC. It translates to CATSRGSRGARGYTF. The complete variable domain, with remaining parts taken from reference TRBV15 and TRBJ1-2, reads DAMVIQNPRYQVTQFGKPVTLSCSQTLNHNVMYWYQQKSSQAPKLLFHYYDKDFNNEADTPDNFQSRRPNTSFCFLDIRSPGLGDTAMYLCATSRGSRGARGYTFGSGTRLTVV.

J is TRBJ2-3 and V is TRBV11-2; 10 positions match TRBD1. Looked up from germline, CDR1 is SGHAT and CDR2 is FQNNGV. Trimming took 5 bases from V and 4 from J; bases not matched to a gene: 9. This CDR3 is 16 amino acids long. Here the CDR3 reads CASSPAGTGDSDTQYF. The CDR3 DNA sequence: TGTGCCAGCAGCCCAGCCGGGACAGGGGATTCAGATACGCAGTATTTT.

The chain carries TRBV14 and TRBJ2-5; D perhaps matches TRBD1 (6 bases). V was clipped by 1 base and J by 5 bases, with 14 bases between them. The CDR3 runs to 15 residues. Per the germline V gene, CDR1 is SGHDN and CDR2 is FVKESK. DNA for the CDR3: TGTGCCAGCAGCCAAGCCTTTACAGGGTCGGAGACCCAGTACTTC. Protein sequence: CASSQAFTGSETQYF.

A single count supports this clone. This sequence joins TRBV15 and TRBJ2-7; 11 bases are shared with TRBD2. Germline V CDR1 and CDR2: LNHNV, YYDKDF (reference sequence). This CDR3 comprises 16 residues. Trimming cost V 2 bases and J 5 bases; bases outside gene matches: 8. This chain's CDR3 is CATSRWETSGNNEQYF. CDR3 bases: TGTGCCACCAGCAGATGGGAGACTAGCGGGAATAACGAGCAGTACTTC.

The rearrangement joins TRBV6-5 to TRBJ2-7; possible D gene TRBD2, 7 bases. The CDR3 covers 15 residues. Germline CDR1 and CDR2: MNHEY and SVGAGI. V was clipped by 2 bases and J by 4 bases, with 15 bases between them. CDR3 DNA sequence: TGTGCCAGCAGTTACGGGGGGAGGGACACATACGAGCAGTACTTC. Its protein product is CASSYGGRDTYEQYF.

This chain joins TRBV18 and TRBJ1-3; perhaps TRBD1 as D (5 bases). V was cut by 3 bases and J by 4 bases, with 13 bases left in between. Germline V gene lookup returns CDR1 KGHSH and CDR2 LQKENI. The CDR3 has 15 residues. CDR3 sequence: CASSPNGGSGNTIYF. The CDR3, as DNA: TGTGCCAGCTCACCTAACGGGGGTTCCGGAAACACCATATATTTT.

Of note for this clone: Distinct nucleotide sequences in the sample also encode this CDR3. V gene TRBV15 combines with J gene TRBJ2-6; TRBD1 matches at 8 bases. The V and J ends lost 3 bases and 2 bases, in that order; junction bases with no gene match: 0. Looked up from germline, CDR1 is LNHNV and CDR2 is YYDKDF (reference sequence). The length of the CDR3 is 15 residues. This chain's CDR3 is CATSRDRAGANVLTF. The DNA for the CDR3 is TGTGCCACCAGCAGGGACAGGGCTGGGGCCAACGTCCTGACTTTC.

This clone was observed a few times. This chain joins TRBV27 and TRBJ2-2; 7 bases fit TRBD2. This CDR3 region has 17 residues. The trim removed 7 bases at V and 2 bases at J, leaving 13 bases unmatched. The germline V gene encodes CDR1 MNHEY and CDR2 SMNVEV (reference sequence). The CDR3: CASKWTRNQINTGELFF. The DNA of the CDR3 is TGTGCCAGCAAATGGACTAGAAATCAAATAAACACCGGGGAGCTGTTTTTT.

The rearrangement joins TRBV30 to TRBJ2-1; TRBD2 agrees at 9 bases. The CDR3 sequence is 14 residues long. CDR1 is GTSNPN, CDR2 SVGIG, per germline (reference sequence). With 5 bases clipped from V and 7 bases from J, the junction kept 9 bases outside the gene matches. CDR3 DNA sequence: TGTGCCTGGGAAATTAGCGGGAGTACGAATGAGCAGTTCTTC. Translation gives CAWEISGSTNEQFF.

The chain joins TRBV7-7 to TRBJ2-3; TRBD2 agrees at 9 bases. Germline V gene lookup returns CDR1 SSHAT and CDR2 FNYEAQ (reference sequence). This CDR3 contains 15 residues. The V gene end was trimmed by 5 bases and the J gene end by 1 base; junction bases not matched to a gene: 4. This chain's CDR3 is CASSPRLAGTDTQYF. The DNA for the CDR3 is TGTGCCAGCAGCCCCCGACTAGCGGGCACAGATACGCAGTATTTT.

The chain links TRBV5-4 to TRBJ2-3; a possible D gene is TRBD2 (5 bases). V lost 0 bases to trimming and J lost 6 bases, with 5 bases between them. Germline V gene lookup returns CDR1 SGHNT and CDR2 YYREEE (reference sequence). There are 12 residues in the CDR3. The CDR3 protein is CASSLERDTQYF. The CDR3 region has the DNA TGTGCCAGCAGCTTGGAGCGGGATACGCAGTATTTT.

A few counts support this clone. V is TRBV6-5 and J is TRBJ1-1; 10 bases fit TRBD1. Germline CDR1 and CDR2: MNHEY and SVGAGI. The ends lost 6 bases at V and 4 bases at J; junction bases unmatched: 5. CDR3 length: 14 amino acids. CDR3 sequence: CASRGTGEGTEAFF. For the CDR3, the DNA is TGTGCCAGCAGGGGGACAGGGGAGGGCACTGAAGCTTTCTTT.

Only a few counts were recorded for this clone. The rearrangement uses TRBV5-1 and TRBJ2-5; maybe TRBD2 (6 bases). CDR1 and CDR2 (germline): SGHRS, YFSETQ. The CDR3 loop spans 18 amino acids. Trimming took 4 bases from V and 5 from J, leaving 27 bases between them. The CDR3 region has the DNA TGCGCCAGCAGCCCCGTTCTATTCGTGGCGGGGTCGGGCGAGACCCAGTACTTC. It translates to CASSPVLFVAGSGETQYF.

The rearrangement links TRBV6-1 to TRBJ2-2, with a weak D call TRBD2 (6 bases). The CDR3 spans 16 residues. CDR1 MNHNS and CDR2 SASEGT come from the germline V gene. The V end was cut by 4 bases, the J end by 7 bases, with 19 bases between. The CDR3 is CASSAPGGPGNGELFF. The CDR3 coding sequence is TGTGCCAGCAGTGCCCCAGGAGGGCCCGGGAACGGGGAGCTGTTTTTT.

A word on this clone: Germline and junction disagree at one end, which may indicate a read error. The same CDR3 is also encoded by other DNA sequences in this sample. The chain has TRBV19 and TRBJ1-5; D unresolved. Per the germline V gene, CDR1 is LNHDA and CDR2 is SQIVND (reference sequence). The length of the CDR3 is 14 residues. The CDR3 coding sequence is TGTGCCAGTAGTATGGAGGGTAACAATCAACCCCAGCATTTT. It is translated as CASSMEGNNQPQHF.

The chain joins TRBV5-1 to TRBJ2-1; TRBD2 matches at 13 bases. The ends lost 1 base at V and 8 bases at J; junction bases unmatched: 9. Germline V gene sequence: CDR1 SGHRS, CDR2 YFSETQ. The CDR3 is made up of 17 amino acids. The CDR3 DNA reads as TGCGCCAGCAGCTTGACTAGCGGGAGGGCCGGGGGGTATGAGCAGTTCTTC. This translates into CASSLTSGRAGGYEQFF.

This clone has only one observation. The rearrangement uses TRBV27 and TRBJ1-1, with a possible D match to TRBD1 (6 bases). The V end lost 3 bases, the J end lost 4 bases, and 12 bases lay between the germline ends. CDR3 length equals 14 residues. The V gene's germline CDR1 is MNHEY and CDR2 SMNVEV (reference sequence). The CDR3 bases are TGTGCCAGCAGTTTTTTGCAGGGGCCCACTGAAGCTTTCTTT. It codes for CASSFLQGPTEAFF.

To note about this clone: The same CDR3 can be traced to other DNA sequences in this sample. The chain employs TRBV7-7 and TRBJ2-1; D is possibly TRBD2 (6 bases). Germline loops: CDR1 SSHAT, CDR2 FNYEAQ (reference sequence). This CDR3 region has 17 residues. Trimming left V 6 bases short and J 0 bases short, with 18 bases between. CDR3 coding DNA: TGTGCCAGCAGTATAGGATTGCCTAGCGCCTCCTACAATGAGCAGTTCTTC. This codes for CASSIGLPSASYNEQFF.

The chain links TRBV5-1 to TRBJ2-2, with D possibly being TRBD2 (5 bases). V was cut by 3 bases and J by 7 bases, with 13 bases left in between. This CDR3 spans 14 amino acids. Germline CDR1 SGHRS, CDR2 YFSETQ. The CDR3 coding sequence is TGCGCCAGCAGCTCCGGCCGGGAAAACGGGGAGCTGTTTTTT. It translates to CASSSGRENGELFF.

This chain links TRBV19 with TRBJ1-1, with D uncertain. Trimming left V 7 bases short and J 5 bases short, with 26 bases between. Germline V lookup: CDR1 LNHDA, CDR2 SQIVND (reference sequence). The CDR3 extends over 17 amino acids. The CDR3 coding sequence is TGTGCCAGTACCCGGGATGTGATCCCTCTAATAGGTACTGAAGCTTTCTTT. Amino acid sequence: CASTRDVIPLIGTEAFF.

This chain links TRBV6-5 with TRBJ2-7; TRBD1 might be the D (6 bases). Germline loops: CDR1 MNHEY, CDR2 SVGAGI. The CDR3 has 14 amino acids. V was shortened by 4 bases and J by 1 base, with 11 bases between the two germline ends. Here the CDR3 DNA reads TGTGCCAGCAGTTTAAACAGGGTTTCCTACGAGCAGTACTTC. As protein: CASSLNRVSYEQYF.

The J gene is TRBJ2-3, the V gene TRBV7-9; no definite D call. The V end was cut by 6 bases, the J end by 4 bases, with 8 bases between. CDR1 is SEHNR and CDR2 is FQNEAQ in the germline V gene (reference sequence). CDR3 size: 12 residues. The CDR3 reads CASRLTSDTQYF. CDR3 nucleotides: TGTGCCAGCAGGTTAACTTCAGATACGCAGTATTTT.

The rearrangement links TRBV6-6 to TRBJ2-1; 10 bases map to TRBD2. CDR3 length equals 16 residues. CDR1 is MNHNY and CDR2 is SVGAGI in the germline V gene (reference sequence). V trimming: 6 bases; J trimming: 4 bases; junction bases outside the gene matches: 9. This CDR3 reads CASSTTIAGGYNEQFF. In DNA form, the CDR3 reads TGTGCCAGCAGCACCACTATAGCGGGGGGATACAATGAGCAGTTCTTC.

With respect to this clone: An end of the junction differs from the germline gene, which may be a read error. This chain uses TRBV30 with TRBJ1-2; D gene unclear. The CDR3 length is 14 residues. CDR1 GTSNPN and CDR2 SVGIG come from the germline V gene (reference sequence). This chain's CDR3 is CVWSEAGLWEGYTF. DNA for the CDR3: TGTGTCTGGAGCGAGGCTGGTCTTTGGGAGGGCTACACCTTC.

This rearrangement joins TRBV27 to TRBJ2-1; D gene ambiguous. The germline V and J ends were trimmed by 5 bases and 7 bases, with 12 bases remaining between them. The CDR3 totals 13 residues. CDR1 MNHEY and CDR2 SMNVEV come from the germline V gene (reference sequence). CDR3 in amino acids: CASSLVRLNEQFF. The CDR3 DNA reads as TGTGCCAGCAGTCTTGTGAGGTTGAATGAGCAGTTCTTC.

The count of this clone is one. The V call is TRBV19, the J call TRBJ2-1, with 9 bases lining up with TRBD2. This CDR3 contains 14 residues. Looked up from germline, CDR1 is LNHDA and CDR2 is SQIVND (reference sequence). Trimming took 5 bases from V and 7 from J; bases not matched to a gene: 6. In nucleotides, the CDR3 is TGTGCCAGTAGTCCGGGACTAGCCGAGAATGAGCAGTTCTTC. As protein: CASSPGLAENEQFF.

This sequence joins TRBV5-1 and TRBJ2-1, with 11 nucleotides matching TRBD2. The V segment lost 0 bases and the J segment 3 bases; nucleotides outside the gene matches: 5. The CDR3 length is 17 residues. Germline CDR1 SGHRS, CDR2 YFSETQ. Here the CDR3 DNA reads TGCGCCAGCAGCTTGGCAAGACTAGCGGGAATCTACAATGAGCAGTTCTTC. The encoded protein is CASSLARLAGIYNEQFF. Drawing the rest from reference TRBV5-1 and TRBJ2-1, the complete variable domain is KAGVTQTPRYLIKTRGQQVTLSCSPISGHRSVSWYQQTPGQGLQFLFEYFSETQRNKGNFPGRFSGRQFSNSRSEMNVSTLELGDSALYLCASSLARLAGIYNEQFFGPGTRLTVL.

This clone was detected only once. This chain connects TRBV6-1 to TRBJ1-5; D might be TRBD1 (6 bases). The V gene's germline CDR1 is MNHNS and CDR2 SASEGT. CDR3 size: 16 residues. With 2 bases removed from V and 2 bases from J, the gap between germline ends came to 13 bases. CDR3 in amino acids: CASSEFSTGGNQPQHF. DNA for the CDR3: TGTGCCAGCAGTGAATTTTCGACAGGTGGCAATCAGCCCCAGCATTTT.

This clone occurred once. The genes are TRBV6-1 and TRBJ1-1, with D maybe TRBD1 (5 bases). This CDR3 contains 15 residues. Germline V gene sequence: CDR1 MNHNS, CDR2 SASEGT. V lost 4 bases, J lost 4 bases, and 16 bases lay in between. CDR3 residues: CASSGDQGWVTEAFF. CDR3 bases: TGTGCCAGCAGTGGGGATCAGGGATGGGTCACTGAAGCTTTCTTT.